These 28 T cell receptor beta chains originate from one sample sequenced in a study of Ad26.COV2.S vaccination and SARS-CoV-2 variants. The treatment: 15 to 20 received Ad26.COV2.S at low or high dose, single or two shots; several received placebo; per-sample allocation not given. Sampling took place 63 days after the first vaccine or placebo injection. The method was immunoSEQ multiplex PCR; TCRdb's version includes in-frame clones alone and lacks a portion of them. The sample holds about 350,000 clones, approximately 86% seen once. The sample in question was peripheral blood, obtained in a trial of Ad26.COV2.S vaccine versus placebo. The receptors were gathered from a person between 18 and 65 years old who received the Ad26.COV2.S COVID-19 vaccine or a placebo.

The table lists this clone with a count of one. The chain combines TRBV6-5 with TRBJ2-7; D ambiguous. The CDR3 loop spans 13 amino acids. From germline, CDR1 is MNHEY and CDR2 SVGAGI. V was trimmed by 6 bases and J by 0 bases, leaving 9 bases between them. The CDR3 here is CASRLPSSYEQYF. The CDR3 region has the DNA TGTGCCAGCAGACTACCGAGCTCCTACGAGCAGTACTTC.

As DNA, the CDR3 is TGCGCCAGCAGCTTCGTCGCAGAGCCCCAAGAGACCCAGTACTTC. Protein product: CASSFVAEPQETQYF. V and J are TRBV5-1 and TRBJ2-5, with unresolved D. Trimming took off 2 bases at V and 1 base at J, with 12 bases between the two ends. The length of the CDR3 is 15 residues. Germline CDR1 is SGHRS and CDR2 is YFSETQ. The full variable domain, completed using reference TRBV5-1 and TRBJ2-5, is KAGVTQTPRYLIKTRGQQVTLSCSPISGHRSVSWYQQTPGQGLQFLFEYFSETQRNKGNFPGRFSGRQFSNSRSEMNVSTLELGDSALYLCASSFVAEPQETQYFGPGTRLLVL.

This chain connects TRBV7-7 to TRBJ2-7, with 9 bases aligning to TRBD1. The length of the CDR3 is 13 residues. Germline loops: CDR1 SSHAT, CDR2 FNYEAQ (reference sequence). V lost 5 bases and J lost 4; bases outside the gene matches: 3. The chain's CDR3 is CASSPGTGYEQYF. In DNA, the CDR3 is TGTGCCAGCAGCCCCGGGACAGGGTACGAGCAGTACTTC.

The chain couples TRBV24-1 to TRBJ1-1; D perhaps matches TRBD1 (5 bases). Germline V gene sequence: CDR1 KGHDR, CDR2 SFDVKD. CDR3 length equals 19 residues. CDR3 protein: CPGVPPRGRVEGRATEAFF. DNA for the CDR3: TGTCCCGGCGTGCCCCCTCGGGGTAGGGTCGAGGGACGGGCCACTGAAGCTTTCTTT.

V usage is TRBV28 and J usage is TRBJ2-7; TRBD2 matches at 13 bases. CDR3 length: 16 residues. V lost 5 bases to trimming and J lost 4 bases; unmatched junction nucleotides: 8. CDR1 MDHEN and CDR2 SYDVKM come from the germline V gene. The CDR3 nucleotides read TGTGCCAGCAGTATCGTACTAGCGGGAGGGCCATACGAGCAGTACTTC. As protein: CASSIVLAGGPYEQYF.

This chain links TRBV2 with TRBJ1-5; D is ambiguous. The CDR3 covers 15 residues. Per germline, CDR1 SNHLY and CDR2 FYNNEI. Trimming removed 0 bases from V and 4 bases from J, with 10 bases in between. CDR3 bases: TGTGCCAGCAGTGAAGCTAGGGTTGGGAATCAGCCCCAGCATTTT. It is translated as CASSEARVGNQPQHF.

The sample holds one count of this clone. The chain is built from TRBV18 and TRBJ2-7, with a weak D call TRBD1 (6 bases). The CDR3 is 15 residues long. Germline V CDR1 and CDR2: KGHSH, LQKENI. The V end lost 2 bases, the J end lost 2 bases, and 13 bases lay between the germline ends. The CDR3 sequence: CASSPEGDPAYEQYF. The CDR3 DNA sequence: TGTGCCAGCTCACCAGAGGGGGATCCGGCCTACGAGCAGTACTTC.

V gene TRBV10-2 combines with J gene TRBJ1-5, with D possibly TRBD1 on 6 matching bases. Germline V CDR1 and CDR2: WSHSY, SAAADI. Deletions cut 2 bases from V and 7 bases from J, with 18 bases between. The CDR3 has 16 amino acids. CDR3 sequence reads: CASSEAAGERRQPQHF. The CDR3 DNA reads TGCGCCAGCAGTGAGGCGGCAGGGGAAAGGAGACAGCCCCAGCATTTT.

This CDR3 is CASSLTHISYEQYF. The DNA for the CDR3 is TGTGCCAGCAGTTTGACACATATCTCCTACGAGCAGTACTTC. The chain couples TRBV27 to TRBJ2-7, with D unclear. The CDR3 runs to 14 residues. The germline gives CDR1 MNHEY, CDR2 SMNVEV (reference sequence). V lost 3 bases and J 0 bases, leaving 9 bases between the germline ends.

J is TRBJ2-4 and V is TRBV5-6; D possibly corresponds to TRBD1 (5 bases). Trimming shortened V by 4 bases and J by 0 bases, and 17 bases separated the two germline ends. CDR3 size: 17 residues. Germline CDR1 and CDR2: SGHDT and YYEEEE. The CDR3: CASSLDSLLLAKNIQYF. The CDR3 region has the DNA TGTGCCAGCAGCCTAGACAGCTTACTACTAGCCAAAAACATTCAGTACTTC.

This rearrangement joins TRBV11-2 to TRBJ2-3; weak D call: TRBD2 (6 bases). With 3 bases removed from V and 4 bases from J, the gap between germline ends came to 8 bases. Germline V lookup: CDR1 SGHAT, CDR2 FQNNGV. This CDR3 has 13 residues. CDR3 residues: CASSFRLADTQYF. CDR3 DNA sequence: TGTGCCAGCAGCTTCCGACTAGCAGATACGCAGTATTTT.

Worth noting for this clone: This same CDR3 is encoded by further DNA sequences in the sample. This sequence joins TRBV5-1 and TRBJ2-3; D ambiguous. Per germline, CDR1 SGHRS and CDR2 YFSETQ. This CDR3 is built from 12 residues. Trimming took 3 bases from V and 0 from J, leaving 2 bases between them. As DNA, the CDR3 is TGCGCCAGCAGCTCAAGCACAGATACGCAGTATTTT. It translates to CASSSSTDTQYF.

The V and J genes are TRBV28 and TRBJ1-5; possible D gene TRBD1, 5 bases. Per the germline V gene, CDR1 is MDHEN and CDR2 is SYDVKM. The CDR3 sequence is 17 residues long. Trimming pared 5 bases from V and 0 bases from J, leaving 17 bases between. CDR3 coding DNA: TGTGCCAGCAGTCACCCGGGACCTACTAATAGCAATCAGCCCCAGCATTTT. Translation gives CASSHPGPTNSNQPQHF.

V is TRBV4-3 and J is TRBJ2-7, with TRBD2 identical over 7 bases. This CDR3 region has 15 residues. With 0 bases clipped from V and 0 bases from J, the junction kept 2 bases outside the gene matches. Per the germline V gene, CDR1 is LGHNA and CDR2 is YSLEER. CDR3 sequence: CASSQDTGGSYEQYF. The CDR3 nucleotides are TGCGCCAGCAGCCAAGATACGGGGGGCTCCTACGAGCAGTACTTC.

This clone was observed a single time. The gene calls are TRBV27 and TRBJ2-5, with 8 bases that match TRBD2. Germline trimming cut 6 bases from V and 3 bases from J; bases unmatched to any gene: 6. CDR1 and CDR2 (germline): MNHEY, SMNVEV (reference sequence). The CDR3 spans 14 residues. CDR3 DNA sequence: TGTGCCAGCAGGGTCCTGGGACTAGAAGAGACCCAGTACTTC. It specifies CASRVLGLEETQYF.

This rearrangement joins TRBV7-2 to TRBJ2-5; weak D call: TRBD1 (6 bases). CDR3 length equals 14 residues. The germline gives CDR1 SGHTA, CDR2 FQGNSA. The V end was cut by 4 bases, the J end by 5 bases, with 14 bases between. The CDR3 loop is CASSWLQGEETQYF. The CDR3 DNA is TGTGCCAGCAGCTGGTTACAGGGAGAGGAGACCCAGTACTTC. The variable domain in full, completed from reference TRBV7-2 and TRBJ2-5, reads GAGVSQSPSNKVTEKGKDVELRCDPISGHTALYWYRQSLGQGLEFLIYFQGNSAPDKSGLPSDRFSAERTGGSVSTLTIQRTQQEDSAVYLCASSWLQGEETQYFGPGTRLLVL.

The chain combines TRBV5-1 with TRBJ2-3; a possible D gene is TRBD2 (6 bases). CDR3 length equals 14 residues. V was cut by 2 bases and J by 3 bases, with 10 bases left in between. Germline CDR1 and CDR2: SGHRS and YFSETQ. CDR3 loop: CASSLERGTDTQYF. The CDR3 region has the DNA TGCGCCAGCAGCTTAGAACGGGGGACAGATACGCAGTATTTT. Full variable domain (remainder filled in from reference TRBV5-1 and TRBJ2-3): KAGVTQTPRYLIKTRGQQVTLSCSPISGHRSVSWYQQTPGQGLQFLFEYFSETQRNKGNFPGRFSGRQFSNSRSEMNVSTLELGDSALYLCASSLERGTDTQYFGPGTRLTVL.

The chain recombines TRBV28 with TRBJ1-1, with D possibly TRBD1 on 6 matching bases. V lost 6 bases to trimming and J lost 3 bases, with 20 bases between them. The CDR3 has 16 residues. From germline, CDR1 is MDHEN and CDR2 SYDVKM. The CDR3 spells CASSPRGGARDTEAFF. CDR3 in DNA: TGTGCCAGCAGCCCGAGGGGGGGAGCAAGGGACACTGAAGCTTTCTTT.

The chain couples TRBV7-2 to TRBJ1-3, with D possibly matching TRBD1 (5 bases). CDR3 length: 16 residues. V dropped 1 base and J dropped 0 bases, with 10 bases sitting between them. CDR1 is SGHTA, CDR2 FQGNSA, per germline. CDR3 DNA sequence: TGTGCCAGCAGCTTAGAAGGACACTCCTCTGGAAACACCATATATTTT. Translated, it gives CASSLEGHSSGNTIYF. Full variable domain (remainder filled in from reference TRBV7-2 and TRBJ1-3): GAGVSQSPSNKVTEKGKDVELRCDPISGHTALYWYRQSLGQGLEFLIYFQGNSAPDKSGLPSDRFSAERTGGSVSTLTIQRTQQEDSAVYLCASSLEGHSSGNTIYFGEGSWLTVV.

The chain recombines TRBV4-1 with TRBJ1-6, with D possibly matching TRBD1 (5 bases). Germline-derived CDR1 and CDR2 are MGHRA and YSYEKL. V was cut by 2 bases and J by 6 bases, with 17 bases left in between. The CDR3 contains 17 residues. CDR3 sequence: CASSQHTRGPSNSPLHF. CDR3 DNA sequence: TGCGCCAGCAGCCAACATACCCGGGGACCGTCTAATTCACCCCTCCACTTT.

The CDR3 DNA is TGTGCCAGTAAATTCACAGGGACCTACGAGCAGTACTTC. Amino acids: CASKFTGTYEQYF. The chain carries TRBV19 and TRBJ2-7; D is possibly TRBD1 (6 bases). CDR1 is LNHDA and CDR2 is SQIVND in the germline V gene (reference sequence). Trimming removed 7 bases at V and 2 bases at J, with 12 bases between. There are 13 residues in the CDR3.

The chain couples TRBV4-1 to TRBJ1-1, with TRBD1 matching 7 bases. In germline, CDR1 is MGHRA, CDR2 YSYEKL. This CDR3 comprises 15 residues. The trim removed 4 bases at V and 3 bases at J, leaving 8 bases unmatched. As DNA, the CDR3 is TGCGCCAGCAGCCCGTTACAGGGGAGAGACACTGAAGCTTTCTTT. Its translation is CASSPLQGRDTEAFF.

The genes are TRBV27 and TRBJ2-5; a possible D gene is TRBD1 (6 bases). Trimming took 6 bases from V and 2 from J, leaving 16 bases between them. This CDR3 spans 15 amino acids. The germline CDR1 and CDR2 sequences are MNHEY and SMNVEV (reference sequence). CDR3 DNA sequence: TGTGCCAGCAGCCCGACGTGGACAGCTCAAGAGACCCAGTACTTC. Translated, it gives CASSPTWTAQETQYF.

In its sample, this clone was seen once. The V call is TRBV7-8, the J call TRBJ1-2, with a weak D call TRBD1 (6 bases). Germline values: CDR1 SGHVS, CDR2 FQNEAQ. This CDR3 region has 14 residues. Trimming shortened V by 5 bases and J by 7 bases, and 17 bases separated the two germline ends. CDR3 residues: CASSPTTGSLGYTF. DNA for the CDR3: TGTGCCAGCAGCCCAACCACAGGGTCCCTTGGCTACACCTTC.

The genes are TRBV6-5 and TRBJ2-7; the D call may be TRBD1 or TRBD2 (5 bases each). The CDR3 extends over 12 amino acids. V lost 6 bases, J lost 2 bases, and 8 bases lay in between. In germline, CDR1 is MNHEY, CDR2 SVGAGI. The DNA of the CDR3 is TGTGCCAGCAGGGGGGATACCTACGAGCAGTACTTC. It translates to CASRGDTYEQYF.

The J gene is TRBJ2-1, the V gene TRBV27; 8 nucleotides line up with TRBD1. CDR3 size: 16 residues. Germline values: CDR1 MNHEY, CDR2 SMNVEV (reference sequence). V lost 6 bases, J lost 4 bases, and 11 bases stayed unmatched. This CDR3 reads CASSAGTGGQYNEQFF. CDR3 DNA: TGTGCCAGCAGCGCCGGGACAGGTGGCCAGTACAATGAGCAGTTCTTC.

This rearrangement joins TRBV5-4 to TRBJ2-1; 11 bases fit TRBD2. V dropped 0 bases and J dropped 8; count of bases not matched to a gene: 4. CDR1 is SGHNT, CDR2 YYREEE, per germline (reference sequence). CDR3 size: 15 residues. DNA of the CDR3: TGTGCCAGCAGCTTGGCACTAGCGGGAGATTATGAGCAGTTCTTC. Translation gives CASSLALAGDYEQFF.

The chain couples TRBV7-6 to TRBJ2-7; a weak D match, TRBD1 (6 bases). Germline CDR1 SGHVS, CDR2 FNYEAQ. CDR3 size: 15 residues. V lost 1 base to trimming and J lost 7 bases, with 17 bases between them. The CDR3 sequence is CASSLGGQSNREQYF. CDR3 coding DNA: TGTGCCAGCAGCTTAGGGGGACAATCGAATCGGGAGCAGTACTTC.